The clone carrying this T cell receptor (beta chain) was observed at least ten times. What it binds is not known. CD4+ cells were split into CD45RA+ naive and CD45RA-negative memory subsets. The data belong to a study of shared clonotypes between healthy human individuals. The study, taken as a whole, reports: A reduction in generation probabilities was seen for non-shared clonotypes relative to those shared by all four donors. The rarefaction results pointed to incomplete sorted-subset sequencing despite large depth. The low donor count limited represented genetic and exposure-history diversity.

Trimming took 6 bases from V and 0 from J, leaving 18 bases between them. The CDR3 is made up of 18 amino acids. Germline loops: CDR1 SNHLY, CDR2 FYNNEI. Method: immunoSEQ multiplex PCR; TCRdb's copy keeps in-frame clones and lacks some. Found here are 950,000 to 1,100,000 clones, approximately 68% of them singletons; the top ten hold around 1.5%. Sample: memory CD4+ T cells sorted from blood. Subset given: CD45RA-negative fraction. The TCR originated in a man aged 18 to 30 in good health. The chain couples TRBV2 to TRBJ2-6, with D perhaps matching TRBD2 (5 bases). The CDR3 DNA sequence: TGTGCCAGCAGCGGACTTGGGGTGGCCTACTCTGGGGCCAACGTCCTGACTTTC. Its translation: CASSGLGVAYSGANVLTF. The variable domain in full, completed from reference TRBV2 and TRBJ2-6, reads EPEVTQTPSHQVTQMGQEVILRCVPISNHLYFYWYRQILGQKVEFLVSFYNNEISEKSEIFDDQFSVERPDGSNFTLKIRSTKLEDSAMYFCASSGLGVAYSGANVLTFGAGSRLTVL.